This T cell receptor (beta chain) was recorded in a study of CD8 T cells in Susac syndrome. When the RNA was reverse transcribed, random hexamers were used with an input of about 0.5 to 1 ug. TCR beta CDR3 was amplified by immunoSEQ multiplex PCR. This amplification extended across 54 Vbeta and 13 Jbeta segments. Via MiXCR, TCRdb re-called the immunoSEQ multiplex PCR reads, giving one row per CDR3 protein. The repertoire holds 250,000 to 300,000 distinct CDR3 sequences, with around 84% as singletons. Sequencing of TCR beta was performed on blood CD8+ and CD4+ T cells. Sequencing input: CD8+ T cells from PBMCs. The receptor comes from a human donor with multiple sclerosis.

The CDR3 region has the DNA TGCGCCAGCAGCTACGGGACAGGGAGCTACGAGCAGTACTTC. Encoded protein: CASSYGTGSYEQYF. The chain is built from TRBV5-1 and TRBJ2-7; TRBD1 matches at 9 bases. Germline V gene lookup returns CDR1 SGHRS and CDR2 YFSETQ. The ends lost 3 bases at V and 3 bases at J; junction bases unmatched: 4. CDR3 length: 14 amino acids.